A single sample is the source of the 22 T cell receptor beta chains below, sequenced in a study of cytomegalovirus exposure and HLA in healthy donors. The PCR had 60 Vbeta and 13 Jbeta primers. Some clones are missing from TCRdb's copy, which holds only in-frame ones; the method was immunoSEQ multiplex PCR. The repertoire holds about 190,000 clones, with approximately 80% as singletons. The sample taken for sequencing was PBMCs. The source of these receptors is a man aged 40-50 years in good health and CMV-seropositive.

This clone occurred a few times. V gene TRBV9 combines with J gene TRBJ2-1; TRBD2 matches at 13 bases. The CDR3 length is 19 residues. V lost 5 bases to trimming and J lost 5 bases; unmatched junction nucleotides: 16. Germline assignment: CDR1 SGDLS and CDR2 YYNGEE. DNA for the CDR3: TGTGCCAGCAGTGTGGGTCAGGGTGGGACTAGCGGGGTGAACAATGAGCAGTTCTTC. Protein product: CASSVGQGGTSGVNNEQFF.

The gene calls are TRBV19 and TRBJ2-1, with 8 bases fitting TRBD1. Trimming cost V 10 bases and J 5 bases; bases outside gene matches: 10. The germline gives CDR1 LNHDA, CDR2 SQIVND (reference sequence). The CDR3 has 14 amino acids. This CDR3 reads CATQNRGVHNEQFF. The CDR3 nucleotides are TGTGCCACCCAGAACAGGGGGGTCCACAATGAGCAGTTCTTC.

This clone was picked up a small number of times. V usage is TRBV18 and J usage is TRBJ2-2; D gene unclear. Germline V lookup: CDR1 KGHSH, CDR2 LQKENI. V lost 2 bases and J 7 bases, leaving 8 bases between the germline ends. CDR3 length equals 13 residues. CDR3 protein: CASSPMAVGELFF. The CDR3 nucleotides read TGTGCCAGCTCACCAATGGCAGTCGGGGAGCTGTTTTTT.

V gene TRBV7-6 combines with J gene TRBJ2-5; D not certain. CDR1 and CDR2 (germline): SGHVS, FNYEAQ. The CDR3 sequence is 12 residues long. V shed 5 bases and J shed 5 bases, with 9 bases lying between them. CDR3 bases: TGTGCCAGCAGCCCTAGTCGGGAGACCCAGTACTTC. Translated, it gives CASSPSRETQYF.

The count of this clone is one. This sequence joins TRBV10-2 and TRBJ2-3; D is unresolved. The CDR3 has 16 amino acids. Germline V gives CDR1 WSHSY, CDR2 SAAADI. V was trimmed by 4 bases and J by 2 bases, leaving 16 bases between them. In nucleotides, the CDR3 is TGCGCCAGCAGTGGAGTTGGGCTACCCTCCACAGATACGCAGTATTTT. Its translation is CASSGVGLPSTDTQYF.

The chain joins TRBV5-6 to TRBJ2-5, with 11 nucleotides matching TRBD2. With 1 base clipped from V and 3 bases from J, the junction kept 5 bases outside the gene matches. From germline, CDR1 is SGHDT and CDR2 YYEEEE. The length of the CDR3 is 16 residues. CDR3 loop: CASSLLAGGYKETQYF. CDR3 nucleotides: TGTGCCAGCAGCTTGCTAGCGGGGGGCTACAAAGAGACCCAGTACTTC. Together with reference TRBV5-6 and TRBJ2-5, the CDR3 gives the full variable domain: DAGVTQSPTHLIKTRGQQVTLRCSPKSGHDTVSWYQQALGQGPQFIFQYYEEEERQRGNFPDRFSGHQFPNYSSELNVNALLLGDSALYLCASSLLAGGYKETQYFGPGTRLLVL.

The gene calls are TRBV2 and TRBJ2-7; D might be TRBD1 (5 bases). V shed 6 bases and J shed 6 bases, with 9 bases lying between them. CDR3 size: 11 residues. Germline CDR1 is SNHLY and CDR2 is FYNNEI. CDR3 in DNA: TGTGCCAGCAGCCTTAGGGGCGAGCAGTACTTC. It is translated as CASSLRGEQYF.

The chain uses TRBV15 and TRBJ1-1; TRBD1 matches at 10 bases. From germline, CDR1 is LNHNV and CDR2 YYDKDF (reference sequence). This CDR3 has 15 amino acids. V lost 0 bases, J lost 5 bases, and 3 bases stayed unmatched. CDR3: CATSRDAGQGTEAFF. CDR3 coding DNA: TGTGCCACCAGCAGAGATGCGGGACAGGGGACTGAAGCTTTCTTT.

The rearrangement links TRBV6-6 to TRBJ2-1; D is perhaps TRBD1 (5 bases). The CDR3 consists of 15 residues. Trimming took off 6 bases at V and 7 bases at J, with 19 bases between the two ends. Germline lookup yields CDR1 MNHNY and CDR2 SVGAGI (reference sequence). For the CDR3, the DNA is TGTGCCAGCAGCTCCCATGAATGGGGCCGAAATGAGCAGTTCTTC. The encoded protein is CASSSHEWGRNEQFF.

The chain couples TRBV7-2 to TRBJ2-3, with D unresolved. The V gene lost 5 bases and the J gene lost 4 bases, with 7 bases spanning the gap. The length of the CDR3 is 12 residues. The V gene's germline CDR1 is SGHTA and CDR2 FQGNSA. The CDR3 DNA follows: TGTGCCAGCAGCCCCAACTCAGATACGCAGTATTTT. Amino acid sequence: CASSPNSDTQYF.

The rearrangement joins TRBV28 to TRBJ1-4; 7 bases align to TRBD1. Per germline, CDR1 MDHEN and CDR2 SYDVKM. This CDR3 spans 15 amino acids. V lost 6 bases and J lost 2; bases outside the gene matches: 6. The CDR3 spells CASRIPGQTNEKLFF. CDR3 coding DNA: TGTGCCAGCAGAATTCCGGGACAGACTAATGAAAAACTGTTTTTT.

V is TRBV5-4 and J is TRBJ2-1; weak D call: TRBD1 (6 bases). This CDR3 is built from 12 residues. Germline V gene sequence: CDR1 SGHNT, CDR2 YYREEE (reference sequence). V was pared by 1 base and J by 9 bases, with 8 bases between. CDR3 sequence (DNA): TGTGCCAGCAGCTTGCAAGGGGGTGAGCAGTTCTTC. Translation: CASSLQGGEQFF.

The chain links TRBV28 to TRBJ2-7; D may be TRBD1 (6 bases). Germline assignment: CDR1 MDHEN and CDR2 SYDVKM. Trimming left V 7 bases short and J 0 bases short, with 13 bases between. This CDR3 spans 14 amino acids. The CDR3 reads CASKKGGTSYEQYF. In DNA, the CDR3 is TGTGCCAGCAAAAAAGGGGGAACCTCCTACGAGCAGTACTTC.

The V call is TRBV6-6, the J call TRBJ2-1; TRBD2 matches 7 bases. CDR3 length: 16 residues. Germline-derived CDR1 and CDR2 are MNHNY and SVGAGI (reference sequence). The J segment lost 2 bases and the V segment lost 5 bases, leaving 9 bases of the junction unmatched. CDR3 in amino acids: CASSKPGTTTYNEQFF. CDR3 sequence (DNA): TGTGCCAGCAGTAAACCCGGGACTACCACCTACAATGAGCAGTTCTTC.

The J gene is TRBJ1-2, the V gene TRBV18; D uncertain. The CDR3 runs to 14 residues. CDR1 and CDR2 (germline): KGHSH, LQKENI. V lost 0 bases, J lost 1 base, and 6 bases lay in between. The CDR3 DNA is TGTGCCAGCTCACCACCGGCCGTTAACTATGGCTACACCTTC. Translating it yields CASSPPAVNYGYTF.

CDR3 sequence: CASSLGNRDYEQYF. DNA of the CDR3: TGTGCCAGCAGTTTGGGGAACAGGGACTACGAGCAGTACTTC. The chain carries TRBV6-5 and TRBJ2-7, with a tentative D call TRBD1 (6 bases). The germline V and J ends were trimmed by 4 bases and 3 bases, with 13 bases remaining between them. CDR1 MNHEY and CDR2 SVGAGI come from the germline V gene. This CDR3 is 14 amino acids long.

This clone has just a few counts. The rearrangement uses TRBV5-6 and TRBJ2-3, with TRBD2 identical over 7 bases. V trimming: 2 bases; J trimming: 3 bases; junction bases outside the gene matches: 12. This CDR3 is built from 17 residues. Germline CDR1 reads SGHDT; CDR2 reads YYEEEE. CDR3 region: CASSFLGGGLLTDTQYF. The CDR3, as DNA: TGTGCCAGCAGCTTCTTGGGCGGGGGACTGCTGACAGATACGCAGTATTTT. The full variable domain, in which reference TRBV5-6 and TRBJ2-3 provide the parts outside the CDR3, is DAGVTQSPTHLIKTRGQQVTLRCSPKSGHDTVSWYQQALGQGPQFIFQYYEEEERQRGNFPDRFSGHQFPNYSSELNVNALLLGDSALYLCASSFLGGGLLTDTQYFGPGTRLTVL.

With respect to this clone: At one boundary the junction diverges from the germline segment, which might be a read error. V is TRBV7-9 and J is TRBJ1-5, with D perhaps TRBD1 (6 bases). The CDR3 length is 14 residues. CDR1 and CDR2 (germline): SEHNR, FQNEAQ (reference sequence). The DNA for the CDR3 is TGTTCCAGCAGCTTAGGCAGGGGACCAGAGCCCCAGCATTTT. It codes for CSSSLGRGPEPQHF. Full variable domain (rest looked up from reference TRBV7-9 and TRBJ1-5): DTGVSQNPRHKITKRGQNVTFRCDPISEHNRLYWYRQTLGQGPEFLTYFQNEAQLEKSRLLSDRFSAERPKGSFSTLEIQRTEQGDSAMYLCSSSLGRGPEPQHFGDGTRLSIL.

The chain carries TRBV6-1 and TRBJ2-2, with TRBD1 matching over 7 bases. The CDR3 has 14 amino acids. Germline V lookup: CDR1 MNHNS, CDR2 SASEGT. The J segment lost 0 bases and the V segment lost 9 bases, leaving 4 bases of the junction unmatched. CDR3 in DNA: TGTGCCAGTAAAGACAGGGCGAACACCGGGGAGCTGTTTTTT. Translating it yields CASKDRANTGELFF.

The chain is built from TRBV5-1 and TRBJ2-2; D ambiguous. The CDR3 contains 12 residues. Per germline, CDR1 SGHRS and CDR2 YFSETQ. Trimming took 4 bases from V and 5 from J, leaving 6 bases between them. The CDR3 bases are TGCGCCAGCAGCCCCGTAACCGGGGAGCTGTTTTTT. Protein product: CASSPVTGELFF.

This clone was detected a few times. The chain couples TRBV6-5 to TRBJ2-7; tentative D call: TRBD2 (6 bases). V gave up 2 bases and J gave up 7 bases, with 9 bases separating them. The CDR3 is 12 amino acids. Looked up from germline, CDR1 is MNHEY and CDR2 is SVGAGI. CDR3 protein: CASSYDRGEQYF. The CDR3 nucleotides read TGTGCCAGCAGTTACGACCGGGGGGAGCAGTACTTC.

V gene TRBV7-2 combines with J gene TRBJ2-7; 9 nucleotides match TRBD1. After removal of 1 base from V and 5 bases from J, the junction contained 6 bases not matched to a gene. The CDR3 has 15 amino acids. The germline V gene has CDR1 SGHTA and CDR2 FQGNSA. The CDR3 protein is CASSLGGTGRDEQYF. The CDR3 DNA is TGTGCCAGCAGCTTAGGGGGGACAGGGCGTGACGAGCAGTACTTC.